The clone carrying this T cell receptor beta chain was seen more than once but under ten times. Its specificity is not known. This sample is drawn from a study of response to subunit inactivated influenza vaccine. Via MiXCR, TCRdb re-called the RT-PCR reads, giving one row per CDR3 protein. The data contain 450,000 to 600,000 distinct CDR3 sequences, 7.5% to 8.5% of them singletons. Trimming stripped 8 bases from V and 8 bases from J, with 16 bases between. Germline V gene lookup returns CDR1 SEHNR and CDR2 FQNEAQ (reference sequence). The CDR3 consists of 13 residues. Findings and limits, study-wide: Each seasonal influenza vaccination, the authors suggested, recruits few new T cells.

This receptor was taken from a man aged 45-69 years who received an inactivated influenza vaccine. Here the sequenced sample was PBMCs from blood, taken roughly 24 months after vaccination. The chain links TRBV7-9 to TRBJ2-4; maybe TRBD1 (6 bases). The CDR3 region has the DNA TGTGCCAGCCTAAGCACAGGGACGGACATTCAGTACTTC. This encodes CASLSTGTDIQYF.